Below, 30 T cell receptor beta chains from the same sample are listed, as sequenced in a study of blood T cell repertoires in COVID-19. Libraries were prepared by immunoSEQ multiplex PCR; TCRdb keeps only in-frame clonotypes and omits some of them. The sample lists about 260,000 clones, roughly 80% occurring once. Sequenced: peripheral blood. Receptor source: a woman aged 50 to 60 who had recovered from COVID-19.

The V and J genes are TRBV6-2 or TRBV6-3 and TRBJ2-2, with 8 bases lining up with TRBD1. CDR1 is MNHEY and CDR2 is SVGEGT in the germline V gene. Trimming at V came to 0 bases and at J to 0 bases, leaving 6 bases not matched to a gene. This CDR3 spans 18 amino acids. CDR3 protein: CASSYSRQGTPNTGELFF. CDR3 in DNA: TGTGCCAGCAGTTACTCGCGACAGGGGACCCCGAACACCGGGGAGCTGTTTTTT.

This chain connects TRBV19 to TRBJ2-1; 10 bases agree with TRBD1. V trimming: 1 base; J trimming: 8 bases; junction bases outside the gene matches: 5. CDR1 and CDR2 from the germline V gene are LNHDA and SQIVND (reference sequence). The CDR3 extends over 15 amino acids. CDR3 nucleotides: TGTGCCAGTAGTATAGCCGGGACAGGGGTACATGAGCAGTTCTTC. Amino acid sequence: CASSIAGTGVHEQFF.

Note on this clone: Germline is not matched at one junction end, which may reflect a read error. The chain uses TRBV7-3 and TRBJ1-2; 10 bases are a match to TRBD1. This CDR3 has 13 amino acids. Germline assignment: CDR1 SGHTA and CDR2 FQGTGA. This CDR3 is CASSITGTGDYTF. The CDR3 coding sequence is TGTGCCAGCAGCATAACCGGGACAGGGGACTACACCTTC.

The chain is built from TRBV19 and TRBJ1-4, with a possible D match to TRBD1 (6 bases). CDR1 LNHDA and CDR2 SQIVND come from the germline V gene (reference sequence). The CDR3 totals 15 residues. Trimming left V 5 bases short and J 4 bases short, with 14 bases between. The DNA of the CDR3 is TGTGCCAGTAGTCAGGGCCAGGGGAATAATGAAAAACTGTTTTTT. Translating gives CASSQGQGNNEKLFF.

The chain links TRBV7-9 to TRBJ1-4; 9 bases are a match to TRBD1. After removal of 5 bases from V and 3 bases from J, the junction contained 1 base not matched to a gene. CDR3 length: 14 amino acids. Germline V CDR1 and CDR2: SEHNR, FQNEAQ (reference sequence). The CDR3 reads CASSRTGANEKLFF. CDR3 in DNA: TGTGCCAGCAGCCGGACAGGGGCTAATGAAAAACTGTTTTTT.

The chain carries TRBV6-2 or TRBV6-3 and TRBJ1-5; D is perhaps TRBD1 (5 bases). Trimming shortened V by 6 bases and J by 5 bases, and 20 bases separated the two germline ends. CDR3 length: 16 amino acids. In germline, CDR1 is MNHEY, CDR2 SVGEGT. The CDR3 DNA is TGTGCCAGCAGCCCCATCGGAAGGGACTCTTATCAGCCCCAGCATTTT. This codes for CASSPIGRDSYQPQHF.

The chain combines TRBV28 with TRBJ2-2; 13 bases align to TRBD2. J gave up 4 bases and V 9 bases, and 5 bases lay outside the gene matches. The CDR3 consists of 15 residues. The germline V gene encodes CDR1 MDHEN and CDR2 SYDVKM. CDR3: CASRTSGSGTGELFF. CDR3 DNA: TGTGCCAGTAGGACTAGCGGGAGTGGCACCGGGGAGCTGTTTTTT.

The V and J genes are TRBV12-5 and TRBJ2-7, with no clear D. Trimming cost V 8 bases and J 3 bases, with 14 bases left between them. This CDR3 is built from 13 residues. Germline CDR1 and CDR2: LGHNT and FRNRAP. The CDR3 sequence: CASRGLYSYEQYF. The CDR3 nucleotides read TGTGCTAGTCGTGGTTTGTACAGCTACGAGCAGTACTTC. Together with reference TRBV12-5 and TRBJ2-7, the CDR3 gives the full variable domain: DARVTQTPRHKVTEMGQEVTMRCQPILGHNTVFWYRQTMMQGLELLAYFRNRAPLDDSGMPKDRFSAEMPDATLATLKIQPSEPRDSAVYFCASRGLYSYEQYFGPGTRLTVT.

V is TRBV5-1 and J is TRBJ1-4, with TRBD1 matching over 9 bases. There are 14 residues in the CDR3. Germline V CDR1 and CDR2: SGHRS, YFSETQ. The trim removed 3 bases at V and 8 bases at J, leaving 5 bases unmatched. The CDR3 DNA is TGCGCCAGCAGCTCACGGACAGGGGTGGAAAAACTGTTTTTT. It specifies CASSSRTGVEKLFF.

The gene calls are TRBV12-3 or TRBV12-4 and TRBJ1-2; D is possibly TRBD1 (5 bases). V was clipped by 3 bases and J by 7 bases, with 9 bases between them. CDR3 size: 12 residues. CDR3 sequence reads: CASSFPGGGYTF. CDR3 nucleotides: TGTGCCAGCAGTTTTCCGGGGGGTGGCTACACCTTC.

The CDR3 nucleotides read TGTGCCAGGACCACCCCTACTATAGAATCACAAATTCCGCAGTACTTC. It yields the protein CARTTPTIESQIPQYF. V usage is TRBV18 and J usage is TRBJ2-7; D gene ambiguous. CDR3 length: 16 amino acids. The germline CDR1 and CDR2 sequences are KGHSH and LQKENI. The V end was cut by 9 bases, the J end by 9 bases, with 30 bases between.

The CDR3 coding sequence is TGTGCCAGCCGCCAGCGGCTAGCGGGGGGGGAGACCCAGTACTTC. It yields the protein CASRQRLAGGETQYF. This sequence joins TRBV7-2 and TRBJ2-5; 12 bases match TRBD2. Germline V gives CDR1 SGHTA, CDR2 FQGNSA. Unmatched junction bases numbered 9, after V lost 8 bases and J lost 5 bases. There are 15 residues in the CDR3.

This chain links TRBV28 with TRBJ2-7, with 9 bases matching TRBD1. The germline gives CDR1 MDHEN, CDR2 SYDVKM. This CDR3 comprises 14 residues. With 7 bases clipped from V and 13 bases from J, the junction kept 17 bases outside the gene matches. The CDR3 nucleotides are TGTGCCAGCAATCAATTGGAAGACCAGGGACAGGGCTACTTC. It translates to CASNQLEDQGQGYF.

The chain carries TRBV24-1 and TRBJ2-5; TRBD1 is a possible D gene (6 bases). This CDR3 is 16 amino acids long. The V gene lost 2 bases and the J gene lost 4 bases, with 16 bases spanning the gap. Looked up from germline, CDR1 is KGHDR and CDR2 is SFDVKD. The CDR3 bases are TGTGCCACCAGTGATTCTCCCGCCCGGACAGCAGAGACCCAGTACTTC. Translation: CATSDSPARTAETQYF.

The V gene is TRBV28, the J gene TRBJ1-4; D is unclear. V lost 9 bases and J lost 4, with 12 bases in between. The CDR3 is 13 amino acids. The germline V gene has CDR1 MDHEN and CDR2 SYDVKM. As DNA, the CDR3 is TGTGCCAGTCACGAAGAGGTTAATGAAAAACTGTTTTTT. This encodes CASHEEVNEKLFF. The full variable domain, in which reference TRBV28 and TRBJ1-4 provide the parts outside the CDR3, is DVKVTQSSRYLVKRTGEKVFLECVQDMDHENMFWYRQDPGLGLRLIYFSYDVKMKEKGDIPEGYSVSREKKERFSLILESASTNQTSMYLCASHEEVNEKLFFGSGTQLSVL.

The genes are TRBV6-5 and TRBJ1-3; 8 positions match TRBD1. CDR3 length: 15 residues. CDR1 is MNHEY, CDR2 SVGAGI, per germline. The ends lost 4 bases at V and 8 bases at J; junction bases unmatched: 10. DNA of the CDR3: TGTGCCAGCAGTTCCCTGAGGCAGGGGGCGGACACCATATATTTT. Its translation: CASSSLRQGADTIYF.

Written as DNA, the CDR3 is TGTGCCAGCAGTGGAGGTGGACAGAAAGAGACCCAGTACTTC. Its protein is CASSGGGQKETQYF. The chain is built from TRBV2 and TRBJ2-5, with a possible D match to TRBD1 (6 bases). Germline V gene sequence: CDR1 SNHLY, CDR2 FYNNEI. CDR3 length: 14 residues. Trimming cost V 4 bases and J 3 bases, with 12 bases left between them.

The chain couples TRBV24-1 to TRBJ1-4; 9 nucleotides line up with TRBD1. Germline CDR1 reads KGHDR; CDR2 reads SFDVKD. Trimming removed 10 bases from V and 5 bases from J; junction bases left unmatched: 1. The CDR3 extends over 12 amino acids. The CDR3 is CATGTGNEKLFF. The DNA of the CDR3 is TGTGCCACGGGGACAGGGAATGAAAAACTGTTTTTT.

This clone was seen a few times. J is TRBJ1-1 and V is TRBV7-3; 8 bases match TRBD1. The CDR3 has 14 residues. Germline-derived CDR1 and CDR2 are SGHTA and FQGTGA. J gave up 8 bases and V 5 bases, and 10 bases lay outside the gene matches. CDR3 sequence: CASSQNQGAAEAFF. The DNA of the CDR3 is TGTGCCAGCAGCCAAAATCAGGGGGCTGCGGAAGCTTTCTTT.

Only a few counts were recorded for this clone. The junction departs from the called germline gene at one end, perhaps through a read error. The chain recombines TRBV6-5 with TRBJ2-2; TRBD1 matches at 7 bases. CDR3 length equals 16 residues. Germline CDR1 MNHEY, CDR2 SVGAGI. The CDR3 reads CASSYWDSSEHRGAVF. DNA for the CDR3: TGTGCCAGCAGTTACTGGGACAGCTCCGAACACCGGGGAGCTGTTTTT.

CDR3: CASSFSRTGELFF. DNA of the CDR3: TGTGCCAGTAGTTTTAGTCGGACCGGGGAGCTGTTTTTT. The chain combines TRBV19 with TRBJ2-2; D ambiguous. In germline, CDR1 is LNHDA, CDR2 SQIVND (reference sequence). V shed 5 bases and J shed 5 bases, with 9 bases lying between them. The CDR3 contains 13 residues.

The chain carries TRBV5-6 and TRBJ1-2; TRBD1 might be the D (5 bases). In germline, CDR1 is SGHDT, CDR2 YYEEEE. CDR3 length equals 15 residues. V lost 0 bases, J lost 4 bases, and 13 bases lay in between. This chain's CDR3 is CASSLGGRRLYGYTF. The CDR3 DNA reads TGTGCCAGCAGCTTGGGGGGCAGGAGACTCTATGGCTACACCTTC.

This chain joins TRBV7-2 and TRBJ1-1; 8 nucleotides line up with TRBD1. With V trimmed by 6 bases and J by 0 bases, 3 bases remained unmatched. There are 14 residues in the CDR3. CDR1 is SGHTA and CDR2 is FQGNSA in the germline V gene. CDR3 DNA sequence: TGTGCCAGCAGACCACAGGGGGTGAACACTGAAGCTTTCTTT. Translated: CASRPQGVNTEAFF.

The chain is built from TRBV3-1 (or the pseudogene TRBV3-2) and TRBJ1-1, with 7 bases aligning to TRBD1. V lost 1 base to trimming and J lost 0 bases; unmatched junction nucleotides: 2. Germline V lookup: CDR1 LGHDT, CDR2 YNNKEL (reference sequence). This CDR3 is built from 15 residues. CDR3 sequence (DNA): TGTGCCAGCAGCCAAGCCGGGACAGTGAACACTGAAGCTTTCTTT. Protein sequence: CASSQAGTVNTEAFF.

The count of this clone is one. This chain uses TRBV4-1 with TRBJ1-1; D remains ambiguous. The CDR3 runs to 15 residues. V was shortened by 5 bases and J by 4 bases, with 17 bases between the two germline ends. The germline V gene encodes CDR1 MGHRA and CDR2 YSYEKL. CDR3 loop: CASSSGVGSSTEAFF. CDR3 nucleotides: TGCGCCAGCAGCTCTGGGGTAGGGAGTAGCACTGAAGCTTTCTTT.

The chain combines TRBV11-1 with TRBJ2-7, with D possibly being TRBD2 (7 bases). CDR1 and CDR2 (germline): SGHAT, FQDESV (reference sequence). The CDR3 runs to 13 residues. Trimming shortened V by 3 bases and J by 5 bases, and 11 bases separated the two germline ends. CDR3 region: CASSFTGGDEQYF. CDR3 sequence (DNA): TGTGCCAGCAGCTTTACGGGGGGCGACGAGCAGTACTTC.

For the CDR3, the DNA is TGTGCCAGCAGCTACCGGGACAGGGGTAATGAAAAACTGTTTTTT. It specifies CASSYRDRGNEKLFF. This chain joins TRBV5-6 and TRBJ1-4; 10 bases are shared with TRBD1. The germline CDR1 and CDR2 sequences are SGHDT and YYEEEE. The ends lost 3 bases at V and 4 bases at J; junction bases unmatched: 3. The CDR3 runs 15 residues.

V gene TRBV15 combines with J gene TRBJ1-2; 7 bases agree with TRBD1. Trimming at V came to 1 base and at J to 8 bases, leaving 13 bases not matched to a gene. Germline V gene lookup returns CDR1 LNHNV and CDR2 YYDKDF (reference sequence). CDR3 length: 16 residues. The CDR3 sequence is CATSRGYVIDREGYTF. Written as DNA, the CDR3 is TGTGCCACCAGCAGAGGCTATGTAATAGACAGGGAAGGCTACACCTTC.

The chain has TRBV5-4 and TRBJ1-2; D call uncertain. Trimming took off 3 bases at V and 6 bases at J, with 15 bases between the two ends. The CDR3 runs to 14 residues. Germline V CDR1 and CDR2: SGHNT, YYREEE (reference sequence). The CDR3 protein is CASSSGRDLHGYTF. The CDR3 bases are TGTGCCAGCAGCTCTGGACGGGATCTGCATGGCTACACCTTC.

V gene TRBV7-2 combines with J gene TRBJ1-2; D may be TRBD1 (5 bases). Germline-derived CDR1 and CDR2 are SGHTA and FQGNSA. V lost 1 base and J 4 bases, leaving 13 bases between the germline ends. The CDR3 spans 15 residues. CDR3 sequence: CASSLGGGTGYGYTF. CDR3 bases: TGTGCCAGCAGCTTAGGGGGGGGTACAGGCTATGGCTACACCTTC.